One TCR beta chain is described in this entry. Its antigen remains unknown. PCR used 60 Vbeta primers and 13 Jbeta primers. Sequenced by immunoSEQ multiplex PCR; TCRdb stores in-frame clones only, minus some. Of around 130,000 clones listed, 81% were seen once; the top ten hold less than 6.5%. The record originates from a study of cytomegalovirus exposure and HLA in healthy donors. Overall study findings and caveats: Most subjects' HLA-A and HLA-B alleles were reportedly predicted from TCR beta sequences. A later analysis linked a missense variant in DCLRE1C to the trimming of TCR beta V and J genes. A list of approximately 160 TCR beta chains associated with cytomegalovirus was given. Researchers reported in a later analysis that common viral pathogens appeared linked to several top clusters.

V was clipped by 4 bases and J by 2 bases; unmatched bases: 5. The germline gives CDR1 SGHDT, CDR2 YYEEEE. The CDR3 totals 14 residues. The TCR originated in a middle-aged woman in good health and CMV-seropositive. Sequencing used PBMCs. This chain links TRBV5-6 with TRBJ2-5; 7 bases are shared with TRBD1. The CDR3 DNA follows: TGTGCCAGCAGCCCCGGACAGGTACAAGAGACCCAGTACTTC. Encoded protein: CASSPGQVQETQYF.